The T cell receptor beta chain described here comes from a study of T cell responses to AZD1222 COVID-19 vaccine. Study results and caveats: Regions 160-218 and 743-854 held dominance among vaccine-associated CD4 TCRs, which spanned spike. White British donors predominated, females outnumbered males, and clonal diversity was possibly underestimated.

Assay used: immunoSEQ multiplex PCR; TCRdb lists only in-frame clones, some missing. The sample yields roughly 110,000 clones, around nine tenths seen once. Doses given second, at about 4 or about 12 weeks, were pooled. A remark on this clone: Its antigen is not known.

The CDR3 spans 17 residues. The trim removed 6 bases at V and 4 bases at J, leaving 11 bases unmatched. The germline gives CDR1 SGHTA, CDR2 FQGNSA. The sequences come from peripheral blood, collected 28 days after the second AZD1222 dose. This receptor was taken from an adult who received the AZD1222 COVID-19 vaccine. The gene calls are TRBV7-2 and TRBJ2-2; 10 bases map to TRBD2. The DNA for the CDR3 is TGTGCCAGCAGACCCGTCCCTAGCGGGAGTGGCACCGGGGAGCTGTTTTTT. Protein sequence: CASRPVPSGSGTGELFF. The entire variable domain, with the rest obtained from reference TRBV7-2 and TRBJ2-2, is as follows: GAGVSQSPSNKVTEKGKDVELRCDPISGHTALYWYRQSLGQGLEFLIYFQGNSAPDKSGLPSDRFSAERTGGSVSTLTIQRTQQEDSAVYLCASRPVPSGSGTGELFFGEGSRLTVL.